This T cell receptor (beta chain) was documented in a study of blood T cells in healthy people across ages. Findings of the study overall: In long-lived donors, naive CD4+ cell counts and diversity exceeded those of aged donors.

It was with a sample-barcoded 5' primer and a J-beta primer mix that a second PCR of roughly 7 to 12 cycles was run. In TCRdb, the 5' RACE reads were re-called with MiXCR into one record per CDR3 protein. The sample consists of roughly 1.5 million distinct CDR3 sequences, 42% of them appearing once. V was clipped by 3 bases and J by 4 bases; unmatched bases: 3. The CDR3 contains 14 residues. The germline V gene encodes CDR1 SQVTM and CDR2 ANQGSEA. This clonotype occurred once. Antigen: not known. V usage is TRBV29-1 and J usage is TRBJ1-2; 12 nucleotides line up with TRBD1. The receptor comes from a woman aged 18-29 years in good health. Sample: blood. Written as DNA, the CDR3 is TGCAGCGTTGATCAGGGACAGGGGGCCTATGGCTACACCTTC. Its translation is CSVDQGQGAYGYTF.